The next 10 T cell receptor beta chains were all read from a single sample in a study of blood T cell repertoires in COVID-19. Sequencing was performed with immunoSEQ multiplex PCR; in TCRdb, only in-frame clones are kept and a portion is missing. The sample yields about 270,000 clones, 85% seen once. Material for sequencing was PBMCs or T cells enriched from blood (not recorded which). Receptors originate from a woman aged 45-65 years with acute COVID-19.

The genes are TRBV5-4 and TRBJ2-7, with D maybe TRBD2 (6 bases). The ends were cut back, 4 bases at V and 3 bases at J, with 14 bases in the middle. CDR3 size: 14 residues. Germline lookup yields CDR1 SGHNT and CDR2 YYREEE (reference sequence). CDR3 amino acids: CASSIVGGGYEQYF. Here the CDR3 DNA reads TGTGCCAGCAGCATAGTGGGGGGAGGCTACGAGCAGTACTTC.

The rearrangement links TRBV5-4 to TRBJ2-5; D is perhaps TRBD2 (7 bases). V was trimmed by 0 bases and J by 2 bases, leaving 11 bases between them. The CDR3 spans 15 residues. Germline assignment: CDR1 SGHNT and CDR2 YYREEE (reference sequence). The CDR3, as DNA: TGTGCCAGCAGCTTGGCGGGGGGCCTACAAGAGACCCAGTACTTC. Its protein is CASSLAGGLQETQYF.

CDR3 amino acids: CAHDPPRVFYGYTF. CDR3 bases: TGTGCTCATGATCCACCCAGGGTTTTCTATGGCTACACCTTC. The chain is built from TRBV6-5 and TRBJ1-2; D is perhaps TRBD1 (5 bases). CDR1 MNHEY and CDR2 SVGAGI come from the germline V gene. This CDR3 contains 14 residues.

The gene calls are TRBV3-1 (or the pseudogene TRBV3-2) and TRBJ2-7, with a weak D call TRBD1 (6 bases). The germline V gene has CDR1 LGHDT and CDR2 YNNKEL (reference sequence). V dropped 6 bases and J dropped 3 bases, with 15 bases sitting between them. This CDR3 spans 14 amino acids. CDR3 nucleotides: TGTGCCAGCAGTTATTTAGGACAGATCTACGAGCAGTACTTC. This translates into CASSYLGQIYEQYF.

The CDR3 loop reads CASSLVTGDIGSPLHF. CDR3 coding DNA: TGTGCCAGCAGTCTGGTGACAGGGGATATCGGTTCACCCCTCCACTTT. The chain uses TRBV6-2 or TRBV6-3 and TRBJ1-6; 8 positions match TRBD1. The CDR3 extends over 16 amino acids. The V gene end was trimmed by 5 bases and the J gene end by 9 bases; junction bases not matched to a gene: 12. Germline assignment: CDR1 MNHEY and CDR2 SVGEGT.

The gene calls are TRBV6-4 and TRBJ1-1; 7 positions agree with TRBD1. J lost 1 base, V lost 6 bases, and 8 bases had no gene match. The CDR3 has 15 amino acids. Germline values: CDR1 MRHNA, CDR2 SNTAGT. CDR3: CASRPNRDRNTEAFF. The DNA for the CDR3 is TGTGCCAGCAGGCCAAACCGGGACAGGAACACTGAAGCTTTCTTT.

The CDR3 is CAWRGTDTEAFF. In DNA, the CDR3 is TGTGCCTGGAGGGGGACTGACACTGAAGCTTTCTTT. The rearrangement joins TRBV30 to TRBJ1-1, with D possibly TRBD1 on 5 matching bases. Germline CDR1 reads GTSNPN; CDR2 reads SVGIG (reference sequence). The CDR3 contains 12 residues. V shed 3 bases and J shed 3 bases, with 8 bases lying between them.

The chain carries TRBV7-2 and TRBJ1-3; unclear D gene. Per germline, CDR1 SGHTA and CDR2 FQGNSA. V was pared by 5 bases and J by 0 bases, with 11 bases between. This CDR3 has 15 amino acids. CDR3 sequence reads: CASSPQVNSGNTIYF. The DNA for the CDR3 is TGTGCCAGCAGCCCCCAGGTTAACTCTGGAAACACCATATATTTT.

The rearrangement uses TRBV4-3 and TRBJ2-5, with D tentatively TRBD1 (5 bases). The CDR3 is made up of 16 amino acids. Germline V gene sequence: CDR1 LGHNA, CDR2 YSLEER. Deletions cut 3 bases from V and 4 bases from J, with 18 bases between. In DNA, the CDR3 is TGCGCCAGCAGCCATGCTCCACGACAGCAGGGAGAGACCCAGTACTTC. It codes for CASSHAPRQQGETQYF.

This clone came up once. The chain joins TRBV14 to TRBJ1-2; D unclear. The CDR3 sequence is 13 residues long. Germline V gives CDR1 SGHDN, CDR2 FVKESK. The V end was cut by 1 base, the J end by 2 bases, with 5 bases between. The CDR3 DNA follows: TGTGCCAGCAGCCAAGGAGTGAACTATGGCTACACCTTC. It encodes CASSQGVNYGYTF.